These T cell receptor beta chains were read from a single sample in a study of shared clonotypes between healthy human individuals. Data came from immunoSEQ multiplex PCR; TCRdb stores just in-frame clones and leaves some out. The sample lists around 2,000,000 clones; 85% to 95% were seen once. What was sequenced was naive CD4+ T cells sorted from blood. The receptors come from a man younger than 35 in good health. CDR3s leave out the opening cysteine and the closing phenylalanine or tryptophan. Where a row states a size, it is once, few, many or the class of an expanded clone; other rows omit it.

abundance	v_gene	j_gene	CDR3aa
NA	TRBV18	TRBJ2-2	ASSPQRGGIPGELF
once	TRBV25-1	TRBJ2-1	ASSEGGGKNEQF
NA	TRBV19	TRBJ2-6	ASRDGRNLYSGANVLT
NA	TRBV6-1	TRBJ1-2	ASNRALNYGYT
NA	TRBV5-8	TRBJ2-7	ASSSRTSGRVREQY
NA	TRBV6-6	TRBJ2-2	ASSYVHASGELF
NA	TRBV10-3	TRBJ2-3	AIRRGASGTDTQY
NA	TRBV10-3	TRBJ2-7	AISSGSFAYEQY
NA	TRBV4-1	TRBJ1-3	ASSHPPQGLSSGNTIY
NA	TRBV7-9	TRBJ2-3	ASSRPVGVSTDTQY
NA	TRBV6-5	TRBJ2-1	ASRRGSGEQF
NA	TRBV4-1	TRBJ2-2	ASSRLIGLPNTGELF
NA	TRBV6-5	TRBJ1-1	ASSPTEFTEAF
NA	TRBV5-4	TRBJ2-5	ASSLRGIRETQY
NA	TRBV5-1	TRBJ1-2	ASSLEGPREGYT
NA	TRBV11-2	TRBJ1-6	ASSLVGTQLYNSPLH
NA	TRBV5-6	TRBJ2-4	ASSLVRANAKNIQY
once	TRBV4-3	TRBJ2-3	ASSQEGDRGSTDTQY
once	TRBV18	TRBJ2-1	ASSPILAGNNEQF
NA	TRBV7-7	TRBJ2-7	ASSLMAGAYEQY
NA	TRBV11-2	TRBJ2-1	ASSLAPVRGTYNEQF